The 20 T cell receptor beta chains listed next were all sequenced from one sample in a study of blood T cell repertoires in COVID-19. The protocol was immunoSEQ multiplex PCR, while the TCRdb copy is restricted to in-frame clones and leaves out a portion. The table has around 300,000 clones, almost 90% seen once. The specimen sequenced was PBMCs or T cells enriched from blood (not recorded which). The source of these receptors is a woman aged 18-29 years with acute COVID-19.

The rearrangement uses TRBV15 and TRBJ2-3; D is perhaps TRBD2 (7 bases). CDR3 size: 14 residues. The V gene's germline CDR1 is LNHNV and CDR2 YYDKDF (reference sequence). V lost 5 bases to trimming and J lost 4 bases, with 13 bases between them. In DNA, the CDR3 is TGTGCCACCAGCGGGGGGGCTTGGGCAGATACGCAGTATTTT. Encoded protein: CATSGGAWADTQYF.

The chain combines TRBV6-5 with TRBJ1-3, with D maybe TRBD1 (6 bases). Trimming took off 5 bases at V and 3 bases at J, with 11 bases between the two ends. CDR3 length: 14 amino acids. The germline V gene has CDR1 MNHEY and CDR2 SVGAGI. The CDR3 loop is CASSLTGLGNTIYF. DNA for the CDR3: TGTGCCAGCAGTCTAACAGGGCTTGGAAACACCATATATTTT.

The chain uses TRBV13 and TRBJ1-4, with D perhaps TRBD1 (5 bases). Germline CDR1 and CDR2: PRHDT and FYEKMQ (reference sequence). This CDR3 has 15 amino acids. Trimming removed 4 bases from V and 4 bases from J, with 13 bases in between. Here the CDR3 reads CASSSLSGGNEKLFF. CDR3 DNA: TGTGCCAGCAGCTCCCTAAGCGGGGGTAATGAAAAACTGTTTTTT.

V is TRBV4-1 and J is TRBJ1-5; D is undetermined. V was pared by 1 base and J by 9 bases, with 10 bases between. This CDR3 has 13 amino acids. Per germline, CDR1 MGHRA and CDR2 YSYEKL. This CDR3 reads CASSQVRGGPQHF. The CDR3 DNA reads as TGCGCCAGCAGCCAAGTAAGAGGCGGGCCCCAGCATTTT.

The CDR3 spells CASSQGLILPGLVIAGELFF. As DNA, the CDR3 is TGCGCCAGCAGCCAAGGGTTGATTCTTCCGGGACTAGTTATTGCCGGGGAGCTGTTTTTT. The chain is built from TRBV4-3 and TRBJ2-2; 8 bases line up with TRBD2. The CDR3 extends over 20 amino acids. CDR1 and CDR2 (germline): LGHNA, YSLEER. V dropped 1 base and J dropped 6; count of bases not matched to a gene: 19.

This clone was seen just once. This CDR3 is CASSHRLAGGRDTQYF. CDR3 coding DNA: TGTGCCAGCAGCCATAGGCTAGCGGGAGGAAGAGATACGCAGTATTTT. The V and J genes are TRBV3-1 (or the pseudogene TRBV3-2) and TRBJ2-3, with 11 bases lining up with TRBD2. Looked up from germline, CDR1 is LGHDT and CDR2 is YNNKEL (reference sequence). The CDR3 totals 16 residues. V lost 3 bases to trimming and J lost 5 bases; unmatched junction nucleotides: 7.

The chain combines TRBV7-2 with TRBJ1-5; 9 nucleotides align to TRBD1. V trimming: 5 bases; J trimming: 6 bases; junction bases outside the gene matches: 17. Germline CDR1 and CDR2: SGHTA and FQGNSA. The length of the CDR3 is 18 residues. The CDR3 is CASSRRASGTGIGQPQHF. CDR3 coding DNA: TGTGCCAGCAGCCGTCGGGCTTCTGGGACAGGGATCGGTCAGCCCCAGCATTTT.

The J gene is TRBJ2-5, the V gene TRBV23-1, with D maybe TRBD1 (5 bases). TRBV23-1 is identified as an open reading frame with a role that is uncertain. Deletions cut 6 bases from V and 6 bases from J, with 23 bases between. This CDR3 is 16 amino acids long. As DNA, the CDR3 is TGCGCCAGCAGGGACATATGGGGAAACGGTCGAAAGACCCAGTACTTC. It specifies CASRDIWGNGRKTQYF.

The genes are TRBV28 and TRBJ1-1; D remains unclear. V was clipped by 8 bases and J by 6 bases, with 31 bases between them. Germline loops: CDR1 MDHEN, CDR2 SYDVKM. CDR3 length: 18 residues. DNA for the CDR3: TGTGCCAGCCTCCTGATGACGGGTCAAAGCATAGTTCGGGCTGAAGCTTTCTTT. It specifies CASLLMTGQSIVRAEAFF.

The rearrangement joins TRBV11-2 to TRBJ1-2, with D perhaps matching TRBD1 (5 bases). Germline values: CDR1 SGHAT, CDR2 FQNNGV. The CDR3 contains 11 residues. Trimming left V 6 bases short and J 8 bases short, with 10 bases between. CDR3 region: CASSAGRGYTF. In DNA, the CDR3 is TGTGCCAGCAGTGCAGGGCGCGGCTACACCTTC.

The rearrangement links TRBV4-1 to TRBJ2-3; 9 bases are a match to TRBD2. Per germline, CDR1 MGHRA and CDR2 YSYEKL. This CDR3 is built from 16 residues. V lost 2 bases to trimming and J lost 4 bases; unmatched junction nucleotides: 7. As DNA, the CDR3 is TGCGCCAGCAGCCAATTACCGGGACTAGCAGCAGATACGCAGTATTTT. Residues: CASSQLPGLAADTQYF.

The chain joins TRBV19 to TRBJ1-2, with TRBD1 as a possible D gene (6 bases). The CDR3 loop spans 18 amino acids. Trimming took 7 bases from V and 1 from J, leaving 25 bases between them. From germline, CDR1 is LNHDA and CDR2 SQIVND (reference sequence). The CDR3 is CASNGGKGDGGLNYGYTF. The CDR3 DNA follows: TGTGCCAGTAACGGAGGCAAGGGGGACGGTGGGCTTAACTATGGCTACACCTTC.

The gene calls are TRBV28 and TRBJ1-3; D call uncertain. Germline V gene lookup returns CDR1 MDHEN and CDR2 SYDVKM. This CDR3 spans 14 amino acids. V lost 3 bases, J lost 0 bases, and 6 bases lay in between. CDR3 in DNA: TGTGCCAGCAGTTTTGGCGGCTCTGGAAACACCATATATTTT. It specifies CASSFGGSGNTIYF. Supplemented by reference TRBV28 and TRBJ1-3, the full variable domain reads DVKVTQSSRYLVKRTGEKVFLECVQDMDHENMFWYRQDPGLGLRLIYFSYDVKMKEKGDIPEGYSVSREKKERFSLILESASTNQTSMYLCASSFGGSGNTIYFGEGSWLTVV.

In DNA form, the CDR3 reads TGTGCCAGTAGCCCCTCGGGGTCCCTGAACACTGAAGCTTTCTTT. Translating gives CASSPSGSLNTEAFF. V usage is TRBV19 and J usage is TRBJ1-1; D uncertain. The germline V and J ends were trimmed by 6 bases and 0 bases, with 14 bases remaining between them. The CDR3 contains 15 residues. The germline V gene has CDR1 LNHDA and CDR2 SQIVND (reference sequence).

Only one count was recorded for this clone. The rearrangement joins TRBV7-7 to TRBJ2-3; 9 bases agree with TRBD2. V dropped 4 bases and J dropped 2; count of bases not matched to a gene: 10. This CDR3 contains 17 residues. Germline V lookup: CDR1 SSHAT, CDR2 FNYEAQ (reference sequence). CDR3 sequence reads: CASSSGPTSGITDTQYF. The CDR3 DNA reads TGTGCCAGCAGCTCCGGTCCGACTAGCGGAATCACAGATACGCAGTATTTT.

V and J are TRBV4-3 and TRBJ2-7, with 8 bases lining up with TRBD1. Germline CDR1 reads LGHNA; CDR2 reads YSLEER. The CDR3 extends over 15 amino acids. Losses at the gene ends were 0 bases for V and 4 bases for J; bases not matched to a gene: 5. The chain's CDR3 is CASSQDKQGAYEQYF. The CDR3 nucleotides read TGCGCCAGCAGCCAAGACAAGCAGGGGGCGTACGAGCAGTACTTC.

The chain links TRBV18 to TRBJ1-5; the match to TRBD1 covers 10 bases. Germline assignment: CDR1 KGHSH and CDR2 LQKENI. The CDR3 sequence is 18 residues long. The J segment lost 3 bases and the V segment lost 4 bases, leaving 12 bases of the junction unmatched. The CDR3, as DNA: TGTGCCAGCTCACAGGGAAGGGGGGACAGGGGAGACAATCAGCCCCAGCATTTT. This gives the protein CASSQGRGDRGDNQPQHF.

The gene calls are TRBV6-5 and TRBJ1-4, with 11 bases lining up with TRBD1. This CDR3 spans 15 amino acids. With 6 bases clipped from V and 8 bases from J, the junction kept 8 bases outside the gene matches. Germline CDR1 reads MNHEY; CDR2 reads SVGAGI. CDR3 sequence (DNA): TGTGCCAGCAGACTTTCGGGACAGGGGGTAGAAAAACTGTTTTTT. Its translation is CASRLSGQGVEKLFF.

This clone was detected only once. This chain joins TRBV18 and TRBJ1-2, with D perhaps TRBD1 (5 bases). Germline CDR1 reads KGHSH; CDR2 reads LQKENI. The CDR3 consists of 15 residues. With 4 bases removed from V and 2 bases from J, the gap between germline ends came to 14 bases. CDR3 loop: CASSRYEHRNYGYTF. The CDR3 DNA reads TGTGCCAGCTCACGCTACGAACACAGGAACTATGGCTACACCTTC.

The CDR3 loop reads CASSAENLLSNEQFF. In DNA form, the CDR3 reads TGTGCCAGCAGTGCCGAGAATCTACTGTCAAATGAGCAGTTCTTC. This chain connects TRBV6-4 to TRBJ2-1; no reliable D call. CDR3 length: 15 residues. Per germline, CDR1 MRHNA and CDR2 SNTAGT. V was shortened by 4 bases and J by 7 bases, with 17 bases between the two germline ends.